These T cell receptor beta chains were read from a single sample in a study of T cell repertoires in cytomegalovirus infection. No cognate antigen is known for these TCRs. MiXCR, applied by TCRdb to the reads, yields one record per CDR3 protein. The sample carries roughly 340,000 distinct CDR3 sequences, around 29% recorded once. Sequenced material: cultured PBMCs, taken from culture after CMV antigen stimulation. The receptor set was obtained from a human donor in good health (CMV status not recorded). Some clones in this sample may be carry-over from other donors' samples. The CDR3 runs from the conserved cysteine through the conserved F or W. Fields, in order: V gene, CDR3 protein.

TRBV19	CASRPKDRGGNQPQHF
TRBV10-3	CAIGAGTGDLNTEAFF
TRBV12-3/TRBV12-4	CATSGGGATYNEQFF
TRBV12-3/TRBV12-4	CASRGAGQPQHF
TRBV19	CASSTVSTGTGELFF
TRBV12-3/TRBV12-4	CASSFTSGGEQFF
TRBV30	CAWNPGGEGRSPLHF
TRBV2	CASMTQGRVTGELFF
TRBV6-5	CASSYGTGANTEAFF
TRBV28	CASRTHSGTHYEQYF
TRBV12-3/TRBV12-4	CASTPRATEAFF
TRBV5-4	CASSPPGTTRPNEQYF
TRBV19	CASSARTEQETQYF
TRBV4-2	CASSQDGSGAEGYTF
TRBV14	CASTAGGLPSGNTIYF
TRBV4-1	CASSQDITESYEQYF
TRBV6-1	CASRTTSGGAYEQYF
TRBV7-9	CASSFLAGHQGNEQFF
TRBV6-1	CASDREVSGANVLTF
TRBV28	CASRWTSGSQETQYF
TRBV6-5	CASSYLGDNSPLHF
TRBV12-3/TRBV12-4	CASSYSLTGLRGYTF
TRBV4-1	CASSQGQGDGYTF
TRBV7-2	CASSLDRDLRTYEQYF
TRBV28	CASRITGTGTQHF
TRBV12-5	CASGLAQGAPNNTGELFF
TRBV9	CASSPNSGGTEAFF
TRBV6-6	CASSALAGPQETQYF
TRBV27	CASRQSPMTSGYEQYF
TRBV11-1	CASSLARGERPPGEQYF
TRBV6-6	CASRSQQGGDTEAFF
TRBV27	CASGRLAGGNEQFF
TRBV6-2/TRBV6-3	CASSFLAGVTYNEQFF
TRBV20-1	CSAHSGQYYGYTF
TRBV20-1	CSARMGLAGGGNINEQFF
TRBV5-4	CASSFHLAGGYNEQFF
TRBV12-3/TRBV12-4	CASSLSGEGPYEQYF
TRBV7-9	CASSPPGPRGSDTQYF
TRBV7-2	CASSLGNTGWTDTQYF
TRBV10-2	CASSEGAGEQFF
TRBV28	CASSLNNQPQHF
TRBV12-3/TRBV12-4	CASSSTGFTGELFF
TRBV2	CASNEQGRGTQYF
TRBV7-3	CASSLLSHTGSTGELFF
TRBV7-9	CASSSGPGSNQPQHF
TRBV5-6	CASSLRLHGGTYEQYF
TRBV20-1	CSAEGGRATYEQYF
TRBV6-6	CASSYSSGLNQPQHF
TRBV9	CASSVHPLREQYF
TRBV10-1	CASSGGLGRGNTIYF
TRBV7-8	CASSSQAGGRETQYF
TRBV4-1	CASSHRGGENQPQHF
TRBV7-3	CASSSPGGTDTQYF
TRBV7-6	CASSSFAALNTEAFF
TRBV6-5	CASSYSGLGEQYF
TRBV12-3/TRBV12-4	CASSLEGTLEQYF
TRBV7-8	CASSFTGQWYSNQPQHF